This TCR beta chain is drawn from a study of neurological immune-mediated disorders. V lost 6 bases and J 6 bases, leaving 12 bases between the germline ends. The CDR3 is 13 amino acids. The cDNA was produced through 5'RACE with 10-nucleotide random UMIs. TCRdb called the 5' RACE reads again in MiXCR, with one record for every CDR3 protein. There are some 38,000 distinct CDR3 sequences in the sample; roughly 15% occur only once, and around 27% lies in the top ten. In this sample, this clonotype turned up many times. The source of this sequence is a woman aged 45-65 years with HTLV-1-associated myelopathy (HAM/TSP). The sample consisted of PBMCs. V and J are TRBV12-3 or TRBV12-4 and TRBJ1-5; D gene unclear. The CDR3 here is CASSPILGQPQHF. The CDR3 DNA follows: TGTGCCAGCAGCCCCATTTTGGGTCAGCCCCAGCATTTT.